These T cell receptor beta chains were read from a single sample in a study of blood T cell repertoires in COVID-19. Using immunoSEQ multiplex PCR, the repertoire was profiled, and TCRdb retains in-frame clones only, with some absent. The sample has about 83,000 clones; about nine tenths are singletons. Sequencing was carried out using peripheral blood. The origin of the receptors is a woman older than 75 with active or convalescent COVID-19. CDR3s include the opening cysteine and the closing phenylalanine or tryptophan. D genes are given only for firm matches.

CASSAGSGAEGETQYF 16 TRBD2 TRBV2
CASSPTANYNEQFF 14 - TRBV6-2/TRBV6-3
CASSYTRQGGFF 12 TRBD1 TRBV3-1/TRBV3-2
CATSDLDRRHGYTF 14 - TRBV24-1
CASSPDSNEQFF 12 - TRBV6-4
CASSPGSTWPSPLHF 15 - TRBV18
CASSQRQGLYEQYF 14 - TRBV6-5
CASSLTGQGYGYTF 14 - TRBV7-2
CASSVVGSLTEAFF 14 - TRBV9
CASSPFLLSSGVKDEQFF 18 TRBD2 TRBV27
CASSADRGHPYEQYF 15 TRBD1 TRBV7-2
CTSSGSSGVPCTDTQYF 17 - TRBV1
CASSWTGGNEQFF 13 TRBD1 TRBV6-5
CASTPGNQPQHF 12 - TRBV28
CASSPRQGRTGNTIYF 16 TRBD1 TRBV18
CASSQDGQGATEAFF 15 TRBD1 TRBV4-2
CASSSGEEKLFF 12 - TRBV5-1
CASSTRQGPSEQYF 14 TRBD1 TRBV19
CASRSTGGEKLFF 13 - TRBV5-1
CASMEPSNTGELFF 14 - TRBV19
CASSEATGRESPLHF 15 - TRBV6-1
CAWSGHTENYGYTF 14 - TRBV30
CASSLERAEGEKLFF 15 - TRBV5-1
CSVHRIMNTEAFF 13 - TRBV29-1
CASSLTSGLAGGGELFF 17 TRBD2 TRBV27
CASSLSGNTIYF 12 - TRBV9
CASSYAGEGAKNIQYF 16 TRBD2 TRBV6-2/TRBV6-3
CASSLITGYNSPLHF 15 - TRBV7-3
CASRAYNYGYTF 12 - TRBV6-6
CAINPLGRNTEAFF 14 - TRBV7-2
CASSPPTASYEQYF 14 - TRBV28
CASSYRTSGVADTQYF 16 TRBD2 TRBV11-3
CASSDRGKRETQYF 14 TRBD1 TRBV28
CAFLRGGTDTQYF 13 TRBD2 TRBV30
CASSYARTAGANVLTF 16 - TRBV6-5
CASSLSTSGNTGELFF 16 TRBD2 TRBV7-3
CASSQVSADTQYF 13 - TRBV4-2
CASSIQGDSGANVLTF 16 - TRBV19
CAWSHDSSTEAFF 13 - TRBV30
CASSSVRANQPQHF 14 - TRBV13
CASSLVSGEFYEQFF 15 TRBD2 TRBV5-1
CASSSTTSGGAGELFF 16 TRBD2 TRBV5-4
CASSLVGRNTGELFF 15 - TRBV7-9
CASSLQGNQPQHF 13 - TRBV5-1
CASSIKASYEQYF 13 - TRBV7-8
CASSQSYSGNQPQHF 15 - TRBV16
CASSAPEAGDRGRTNEQFF 19 TRBD1 TRBV9